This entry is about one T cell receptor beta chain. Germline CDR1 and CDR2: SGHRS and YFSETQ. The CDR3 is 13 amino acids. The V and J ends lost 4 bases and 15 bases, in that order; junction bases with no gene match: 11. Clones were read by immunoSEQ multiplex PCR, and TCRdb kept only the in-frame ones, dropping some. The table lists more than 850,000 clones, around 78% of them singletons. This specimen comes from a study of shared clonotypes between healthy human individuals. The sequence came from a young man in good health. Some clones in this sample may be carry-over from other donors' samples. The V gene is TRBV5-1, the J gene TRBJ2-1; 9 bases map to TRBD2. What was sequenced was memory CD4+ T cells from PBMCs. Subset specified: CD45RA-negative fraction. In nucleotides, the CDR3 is TGCGCCAGCAGCCCCGGACTAGCGAAGGTGGGGTTCTTC. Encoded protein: CASSPGLAKVGFF.